The 9 T cell receptor beta chains presented below share a single source sample, sequenced in a study of T cell responses to AZD1222 COVID-19 vaccine. Clones were sequenced by immunoSEQ multiplex PCR, and TCRdb holds only the in-frame ones, with some missing. The sample contains tens of thousands of clones, around 89% of which appear only once. This sample comprised peripheral blood, obtained on day 0 of AZD1222 vaccination. These receptors were collected from an adult in good health.

This clone occurred once. The CDR3, as DNA: TGTGCCAGCAGCACCTCTAGCGGGAGGCAATACAATGAGCAGTTCTTC. Translated: CASSTSSGRQYNEQFF. This chain joins TRBV7-2 and TRBJ2-1; 11 bases match TRBD2. Germline trimming cut 5 bases from V and 4 bases from J; bases unmatched to any gene: 7. This CDR3 is 16 amino acids long. Germline-derived CDR1 and CDR2 are SGHTA and FQGNSA. The variable domain in full, completed from reference TRBV7-2 and TRBJ2-1, reads GAGVSQSPSNKVTEKGKDVELRCDPISGHTALYWYRQSLGQGLEFLIYFQGNSAPDKSGLPSDRFSAERTGGSVSTLTIQRTQQEDSAVYLCASSTSSGRQYNEQFFGPGTRLTVL.

The rearrangement joins TRBV10-1 to TRBJ2-3; a possible D gene is TRBD2 (6 bases). Trimming took 1 base from V and 3 from J, leaving 11 bases between them. This CDR3 has 15 amino acids. In germline, CDR1 is WNHNN, CDR2 SYGVQD (reference sequence). The CDR3 sequence is CASSELGGITDTQYF. The DNA of the CDR3 is TGCGCCAGCAGTGAGTTGGGCGGGATTACAGATACGCAGTATTTT.

This rearrangement joins TRBV21-1 to TRBJ2-7; TRBD1 is the table's D call, not checked against the DNA. TRBV21-1 represents a pseudogene. The CDR3 contains 18 residues. CDR3 in amino acids: CASSKKGQGSRDLYEQYF. The CDR3 DNA is TGTGCCAGCAGCAAAAAGGGACAGGGGAGCCGGGATCTCTACGAGCAGTACTTC.

The chain joins TRBV19 to TRBJ1-4, with D maybe TRBD1 (6 bases). V lost 4 bases to trimming and J lost 7 bases, with 22 bases between them. The CDR3 has 17 residues. Germline V CDR1 and CDR2: LNHDA, SQIVND (reference sequence). The chain's CDR3 is CASSTFRGLNLREKLFF. The DNA of the CDR3 is TGTGCCAGTAGTACGTTCCGGGGGCTAAATTTGCGTGAAAAACTGTTTTTT.

This chain joins TRBV14 and TRBJ2-7; D ambiguous. CDR1 and CDR2 from the germline V gene are SGHDN and FVKESK. V gave up 1 base and J gave up 0 bases, with 4 bases separating them. The CDR3 is 13 residues long. CDR3 amino acids: CASSQGNSYEQYF. CDR3 nucleotide sequence: TGTGCCAGCAGCCAAGGAAACTCCTACGAGCAGTACTTC.

This clone was recorded only once. V is TRBV9 and J is TRBJ2-7; TRBD2 might be the D (6 bases). The germline V and J ends were trimmed by 0 bases and 1 base, with 11 bases remaining between them. The V gene's germline CDR1 is SGDLS and CDR2 YYNGEE. This CDR3 has 15 amino acids. CDR3: CASSVVAEGSYEQYF. The CDR3 nucleotides read TGTGCCAGCAGCGTAGTTGCGGAGGGTTCCTACGAGCAGTACTTC.

This chain connects TRBV27 to TRBJ2-1; D gene unclear. Germline lookup yields CDR1 MNHEY and CDR2 SMNVEV (reference sequence). Between the trimmed V and J ends, which lost 1 base and 6 bases, there was a span of 10 bases. This CDR3 has 14 amino acids. CDR3 region: CASSLYPTFNEQFF. The CDR3, as DNA: TGTGCCAGCAGTTTATATCCCACCTTCAATGAGCAGTTCTTC.

V gene TRBV15 combines with J gene TRBJ2-1; 7 nucleotides line up with TRBD2. In germline, CDR1 is LNHNV, CDR2 YYDKDF (reference sequence). V gave up 0 bases and J gave up 3 bases; unmatched junction bases: 8. The CDR3 loop spans 17 amino acids. The DNA of the CDR3 is TGTGCCACCAGCAGAGATCGTGGGCTAGCGGTCTACAATGAGCAGTTCTTC. Residues: CATSRDRGLAVYNEQFF. The full variable domain, rest sourced from reference TRBV15 and TRBJ2-1, is DAMVIQNPRYQVTQFGKPVTLSCSQTLNHNVMYWYQQKSSQAPKLLFHYYDKDFNNEADTPDNFQSRRPNTSFCFLDIRSPGLGDTAMYLCATSRDRGLAVYNEQFFGPGTRLTVL.

Concerning this clone: It is unclear where the CDR3 begins or ends on the DNA, so no DNA is shown, and the CDR3 is as TCRdb lists it. This chain joins TRBV5-1 and TRBJ1-1; the table's D call, TRBD1, was not checked against the DNA. Per germline, CDR1 SGHRS and CDR2 YFSETQ. The CDR3 comprises 15 residues, both ends counted. The CDR3 here is CASSFSVPGDTEAFF.